These 3 T cell receptor beta chains share one sample of origin, sequenced in a study of cytomegalovirus exposure and HLA in healthy donors. TCRdb keeps only in-frame clones here, not all; method: immunoSEQ multiplex PCR. The sample holds fewer than 200,000 clones; approximately 87% are singletons and the top ten take approximately 1.5%. Material for sequencing was PBMCs. The origin of the receptors is a woman aged 25 to 39 in good health and CMV-seronegative.

The CDR3 loop reads CASSLGGASYNEQFF. CDR3 in DNA: TGTGCCAGCAGCTTAGGGGGGGCCTCCTACAATGAGCAGTTCTTC. The rearrangement links TRBV13 to TRBJ2-1, with D possibly TRBD1 on 6 matching bases. The germline V gene has CDR1 PRHDT and CDR2 FYEKMQ (reference sequence). V was trimmed by 0 bases and J by 0 bases, leaving 6 bases between them. This CDR3 has 15 residues.

This chain joins TRBV29-1 and TRBJ2-3; maybe TRBD1 (5 bases). CDR1 and CDR2 from the germline V gene are SQVTM and ANQGSEA. CDR3 length equals 11 residues. V lost 6 bases, J lost 5 bases, and 9 bases lay in between. CDR3 bases: TGCAGCGTACGACAGCTAGATACGCAGTATTTT. As protein: CSVRQLDTQYF.

The gene calls are TRBV2 and TRBJ2-1; D remains unclear. V was cut by 7 bases and J by 11 bases, with 21 bases left in between. The V gene's germline CDR1 is SNHLY and CDR2 FYNNEI. The CDR3 covers 14 residues. CDR3 region: CASKKTVSPSQQFF. CDR3 sequence (DNA): TGTGCCAGCAAAAAGACTGTATCTCCCAGTCAGCAGTTCTTC.